The next 6 T cell receptor beta chains were all read from a single sample in a study of regulatory T cells in long-lasting Graves disease (dated by TCRdb to the early 2020s). Sample time point, as interpreted from the label and publication: newly diagnosed GD, antithyroid drugs for less than 3 months. RNA was extracted from PBMCs in TRIzol for both TCR sequencing and RNA sequencing. Library creation used multiplex PCR. This sample was sequenced with an Illumina HiSeq 4000. iRepertoire HTBI primers and Arm-PCR amplification of CDR3 regions were used to construct TCR beta libraries. Clones were called with MiXCR by TCRdb after fastp trimmed the public reads at Q25, and only in-frame beta chains were retained. Rows with one shared CDR3 protein collapse into an entry with the most common genes and DNA. The sample data list over 500,000 distinct CDR3 sequences, and about 16% of these were observed just once. The top ten clonotypes cover about 12% of the sample.

In addition, the sample was reused for a study of T cells in Graves' hyperthyroidism and ophthalmopathy.

The sample here was peripheral blood mononuclear cells (PBMCs), taken at new diagnosis, from a patient treated with antithyroid drugs. The receptors were sampled from a young man with Graves disease. Donor details come from another sample of the same person, matched by shared clones.

This clonotype occurred a few times. DNA of the CDR3: TGTGCCAGCAGCTTAGGGTCTGGTAGCGGGAGTAAACAAGAGACCCAGTACTTC. Amino acids: CASSLGSGSGSKQETQYF. This rearrangement joins TRBV7-3 to TRBJ2-5, with 9 bases identical to TRBD2. The V gene's germline CDR1 is SGHTA and CDR2 FQGTGA. With V trimmed by 2 bases and J by 2 bases, 12 bases remained unmatched. This CDR3 is built from 18 residues.

This clonotype occurred many times. The chain couples TRBV12-3 or TRBV12-4 to TRBJ2-1; 10 nucleotides align to TRBD2. Trimming removed 6 bases from V and 4 bases from J; junction bases left unmatched: 12. CDR3 length equals 17 residues. The CDR3 bases are TGTGCCAGCAGCCCAGGGCTAGCGGGAGTAGGTTACAATGAGCAGTTCTTC. It translates to CASSPGLAGVGYNEQFF.

The CDR3 DNA reads TGTGCCAGCAGTAACTCCGTCGGGACAGACTATGGCTACACCTTC. This gives the protein CASSNSVGTDYGYTF. This chain links TRBV28 with TRBJ1-2; 7 nucleotides align to TRBD1. This CDR3 is built from 15 residues. Germline V CDR1 and CDR2: MDHEN, SYDVKM. Trimming cost V 5 bases and J 3 bases; bases outside gene matches: 9.

This clonotype was seen many times. The chain carries TRBV12-3 or TRBV12-4 and TRBJ2-5; 8 positions agree with TRBD2. There are 15 residues in the CDR3. The V gene end was trimmed by 4 bases and the J gene end by 5 bases; junction bases not matched to a gene: 9. CDR3 protein: CASSSFGLALETQYF. The CDR3 DNA follows: TGTGCCAGCAGTTCGTTTGGACTAGCACTTGAGACCCAGTACTTC.

This clonotype was recorded at least ten times. The rearrangement joins TRBV6-2 or TRBV6-3 to TRBJ2-7; 11 nucleotides align to TRBD2. With V trimmed by 4 bases and J by 3 bases, 14 bases remained unmatched. Germline-derived CDR1 and CDR2 are MNHEY and SVGEGT. The CDR3 sequence is 18 residues long. Here the CDR3 DNA reads TGTGCCAGCAGTTCCCCGACCCGACTAGCGGGAAGGCGCTACGAGCAGTACTTC. This translates into CASSSPTRLAGRRYEQYF.

Notes on this clonotype: At one boundary the junction diverges from the germline segment, which might be a read error. This chain joins TRBV30 and TRBJ2-7, with 8 bases lining up with TRBD1. This CDR3 is 19 amino acids long. Germline CDR1 and CDR2: GTSNPN and SVGIG (reference sequence). In DNA, the CDR3 is TGTGCCTGGAGTGTACAGGGGGAGATCCCATTCTTTCCGATCTACGAGCAGCACTTC. Amino acid sequence: CAWSVQGEIPFFPIYEQHF.